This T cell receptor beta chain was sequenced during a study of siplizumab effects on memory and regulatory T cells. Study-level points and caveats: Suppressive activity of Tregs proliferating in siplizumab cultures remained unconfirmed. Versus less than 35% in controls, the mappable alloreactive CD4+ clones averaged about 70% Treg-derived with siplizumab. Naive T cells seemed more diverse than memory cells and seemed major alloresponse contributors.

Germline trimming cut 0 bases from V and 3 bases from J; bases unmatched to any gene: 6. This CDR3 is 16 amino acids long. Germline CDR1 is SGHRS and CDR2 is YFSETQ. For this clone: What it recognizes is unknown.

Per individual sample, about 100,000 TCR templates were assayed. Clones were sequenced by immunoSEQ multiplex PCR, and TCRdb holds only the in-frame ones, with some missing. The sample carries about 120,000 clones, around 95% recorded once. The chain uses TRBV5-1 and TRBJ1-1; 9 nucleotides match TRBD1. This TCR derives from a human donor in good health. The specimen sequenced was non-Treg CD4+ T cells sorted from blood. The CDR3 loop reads CASSLVSGQGDTEAFF. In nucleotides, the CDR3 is TGCGCCAGCAGCTTGGTCTCGGGACAGGGAGACACTGAAGCTTTCTTT.